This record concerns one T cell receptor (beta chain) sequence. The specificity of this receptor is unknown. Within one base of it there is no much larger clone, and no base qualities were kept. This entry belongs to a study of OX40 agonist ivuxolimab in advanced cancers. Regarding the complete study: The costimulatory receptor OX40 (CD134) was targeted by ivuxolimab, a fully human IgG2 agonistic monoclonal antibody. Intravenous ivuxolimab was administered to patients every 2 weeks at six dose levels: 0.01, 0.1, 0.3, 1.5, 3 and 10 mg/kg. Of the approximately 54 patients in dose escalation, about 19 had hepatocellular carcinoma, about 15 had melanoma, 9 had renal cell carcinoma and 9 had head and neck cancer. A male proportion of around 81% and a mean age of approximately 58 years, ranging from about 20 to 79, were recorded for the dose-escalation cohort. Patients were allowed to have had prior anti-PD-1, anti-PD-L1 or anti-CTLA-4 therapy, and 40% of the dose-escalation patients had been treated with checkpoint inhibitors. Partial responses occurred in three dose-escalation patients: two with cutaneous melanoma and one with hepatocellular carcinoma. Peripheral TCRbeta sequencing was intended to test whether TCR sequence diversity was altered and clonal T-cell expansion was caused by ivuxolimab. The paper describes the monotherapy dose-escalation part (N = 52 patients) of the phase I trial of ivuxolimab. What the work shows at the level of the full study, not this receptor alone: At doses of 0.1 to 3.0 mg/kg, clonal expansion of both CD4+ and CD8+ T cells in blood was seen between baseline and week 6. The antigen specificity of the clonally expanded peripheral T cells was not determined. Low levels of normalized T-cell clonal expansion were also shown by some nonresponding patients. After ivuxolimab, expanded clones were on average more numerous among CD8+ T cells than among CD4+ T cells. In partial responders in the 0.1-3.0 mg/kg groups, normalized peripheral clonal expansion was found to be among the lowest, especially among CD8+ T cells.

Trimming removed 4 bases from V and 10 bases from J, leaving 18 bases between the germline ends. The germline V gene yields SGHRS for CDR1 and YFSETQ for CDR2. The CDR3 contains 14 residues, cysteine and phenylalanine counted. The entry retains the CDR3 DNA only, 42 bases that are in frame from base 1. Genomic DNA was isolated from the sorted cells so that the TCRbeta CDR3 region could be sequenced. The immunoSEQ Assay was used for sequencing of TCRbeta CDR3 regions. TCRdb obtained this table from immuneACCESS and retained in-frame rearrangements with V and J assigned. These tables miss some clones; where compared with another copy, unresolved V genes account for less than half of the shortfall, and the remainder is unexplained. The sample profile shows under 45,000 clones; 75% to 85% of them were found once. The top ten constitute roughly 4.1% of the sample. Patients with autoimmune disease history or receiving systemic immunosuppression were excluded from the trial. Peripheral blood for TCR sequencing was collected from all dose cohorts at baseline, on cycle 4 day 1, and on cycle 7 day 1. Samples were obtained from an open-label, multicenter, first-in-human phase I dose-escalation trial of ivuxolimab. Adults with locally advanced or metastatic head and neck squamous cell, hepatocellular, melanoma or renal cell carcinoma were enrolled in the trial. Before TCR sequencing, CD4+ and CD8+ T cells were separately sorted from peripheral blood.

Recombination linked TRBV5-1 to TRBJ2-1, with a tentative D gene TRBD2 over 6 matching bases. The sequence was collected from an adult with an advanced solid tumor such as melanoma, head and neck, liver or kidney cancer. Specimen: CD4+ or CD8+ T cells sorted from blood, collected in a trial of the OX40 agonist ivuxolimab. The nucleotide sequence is TGCGCCAGCAGCACCGGGAGCCCGGCCGGGGAGCAGTTCTTC. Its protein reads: CASSTGSPAGEQFF. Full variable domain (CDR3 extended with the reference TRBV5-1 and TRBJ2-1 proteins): KAGVTQTPRYLIKTRGQQVTLSCSPISGHRSVSWYQQTPGQGLQFLFEYFSETQRNKGNFPGRFSGRQFSNSRSEMNVSTLELGDSALYLCASSTGSPAGEQFFGPGTRLTVL.